This TCR beta chain emerged from a study of technical replicates of blood from four donors. TCRdb's table, derived via immunoSEQ multiplex PCR, lists solely in-frame clones and lacks some. The sample contains about 98,000 clones, roughly 95% of which appear only once. V lost 5 bases to trimming and J lost 5 bases; unmatched junction nucleotides: 13. The CDR3 extends over 16 amino acids. Germline V gene sequence: CDR1 SGHNT, CDR2 YENEEA. The clonotype comes from a human donor in good health. The sample consisted of T cells isolated from PBMCs. The chain uses TRBV11-3 and TRBJ1-2; the match to TRBD1 covers 8 bases. CDR3 bases: TGTGCCAGCAGCAGTCCAGGGGGCAGGGCTAGATATGGCTACACCTTC. Its translation: CASSSPGGRARYGYTF. The full variable domain, completed using reference TRBV11-3 and TRBJ1-2, is EAGVVQSPRYKIIEKKQPVAFWCNPISGHNTLYWYLQNLGQGPELLIRYENEEAVDDSQLPKDRFSAERLKGVDSTLKIQPAELGDSAVYLCASSSPGGRARYGYTFGSGTRLTVV.